This T cell receptor beta chain derives from a study of blood T cell repertoires in COVID-19. Study information: COVID-19 samples from acute and convalescent phases originated in the United States, Italy and Spain. The analysed material was cDNA or gDNA that came from T cells, B-cell-depleted T cells, or PBMCs.

It was during active infection that Seattle patients were enrolled and then longitudinally followed. Data came from immunoSEQ multiplex PCR; TCRdb stores just in-frame clones and leaves some out. The data hold roughly 260,000 clones, with approximately 91% observed a single time. This CDR3 contains 14 residues. Trimming pared 1 base from V and 3 bases from J, leaving 7 bases between. Germline V CDR1 and CDR2: SEHNR, FQNEAQ (reference sequence). Sequenced material: peripheral blood. V and J are TRBV7-9 and TRBJ1-5; D is undetermined. The receptor was derived from a woman in her thirties with COVID-19, enrolled during active disease. Written as DNA, the CDR3 is TGTGCCAGCAGCTTAGACAGAGACAATCAGCCCCAGCATTTT. It is translated as CASSLDRDNQPQHF.